Reported below is one T cell receptor beta chain. The target antigen is unknown. CDR1 MNHNS and CDR2 SASEGT come from the germline V gene. This CDR3 has 13 amino acids. V was cut by 6 bases and J by 4 bases, with 12 bases left in between. The source of the sample is a study of identical twins. Whole-study findings and limits: Zero-insertion analyses might be partly confounded by invariant T cells like MAIT and iNKT. Insertions were fewer in abundant cord blood beta clonotypes, whereas memory repertoires showed none of this pattern. Beta out-of-frame sequences displayed a weaker excess of sharing between twins.

All donors were healthy Caucasians. TCRdb re-analysed the 5' RACE reads in MiXCR, keeping a single row per CDR3 protein. Here the sample spans roughly 260,000 distinct CDR3 sequences, more than 13% being singletons. The sequence was collected from a woman younger than 35 in good health. Material for sequencing was memory (CD45RO+) T cells sorted from blood. The V call is TRBV6-1, the J call TRBJ1-2; possible D gene TRBD1, 6 bases. The CDR3 sequence is CASRHGQTYGYTF. The CDR3 coding sequence is TGTGCCAGCAGGCACGGACAGACCTATGGCTACACCTTC.